The rows below give T cell receptor beta chains drawn from one sample of a study of identical twins. TCRdb processed the 5' RACE reads anew with MiXCR; each CDR3 protein has one entry. This sample has approximately 140,000 distinct CDR3 sequences; under 4.5% occur once, and the top ten carry around 8%. The sample comprised memory T cells sorted from blood. The receptors shown here come from a man between 18 and 35 years old in good health. The CDR3 runs from the conserved cysteine through the conserved F or W. The order of the fields is V gene, D gene, clone size, J gene, CDR3 protein, CDR3 DNA. D genes are given only for firm matches. Rows give clone size only sometimes, using once, few, many, or a class for an expanded clone.

v_call: TRBV20-1
d_call: TRBD2
clone_size: many
j_call: TRBJ2-7
cdr3_aa: CSARVLAWGEQYF
cdr3_nt: TGCAGTGCTAGAGTACTAGCGTGGGGCGAGCAGTACTTC

v_call: TRBV12-3/TRBV12-4
d_call: NA
clone_size: many
j_call: TRBJ2-1
cdr3_aa: CASSLTNEQFF
cdr3_nt: TGTGCCAGCAGTTTAACGAATGAGCAGTTCTTC

v_call: TRBV24-1
d_call: NA
clone_size: many
j_call: TRBJ2-2
cdr3_aa: CATSDPVGLAGELFF
cdr3_nt: TGTGCCACCAGTGACCCCGTAGGCCTCGCCGGGGAGCTGTTTTTT

v_call: TRBV4-2
d_call: TRBD2
clone_size: many
j_call: TRBJ2-7
cdr3_aa: CASSQEASGSYEQYF
cdr3_nt: TGTGCCAGCAGCCAAGAGGCTAGCGGGTCCTACGAGCAGTACTTC

v_call: TRBV12-3/TRBV12-4
d_call: TRBD2
clone_size: many
j_call: TRBJ2-7
cdr3_aa: CASSLERGSSYEQYF
cdr3_nt: TGTGCCAGCAGTTTAGAGCGGGGGAGCTCCTACGAGCAGTACTTC

v_call: TRBV12-3/TRBV12-4
d_call: NA
clone_size: NA
j_call: TRBJ1-2
cdr3_aa: CASSLGYYGYTF
cdr3_nt: TGTGCCAGCAGTTTAGGGTACTATGGCTACACCTTC

v_call: TRBV5-1
d_call: NA
clone_size: many
j_call: TRBJ2-1
cdr3_aa: CASSLVSGVSSNEQFF
cdr3_nt: TGCGCCAGCAGCTTGGTGTCGGGCGTCTCCTCCAATGAGCAGTTCTTC

v_call: TRBV12-3/TRBV12-4
d_call: NA
clone_size: many
j_call: TRBJ2-1
cdr3_aa: CASSLVLWWEAGGRGVSNEQFF
cdr3_nt: TGTGCCAGCAGTTTAGTCTTGTGGTGGGAGGCTGGTGGGCGGGGCGTGTCGAATGAGCAGTTCTTC

v_call: TRBV19
d_call: NA
clone_size: many
j_call: TRBJ2-7
cdr3_aa: CASSIDSGTPNEQYF
cdr3_nt: TGTGCCAGTAGTATAGACTCCGGGACTCCTAACGAGCAGTACTTC

v_call: TRBV10-3
d_call: TRBD1
clone_size: many
j_call: TRBJ2-5
cdr3_aa: CAISQRQGETQYF
cdr3_nt: TGTGCCATCAGCCAAAGACAGGGTGAGACCCAGTACTTC

v_call: TRBV11-3
d_call: NA
clone_size: many
j_call: TRBJ1-2
cdr3_aa: CASSLASWANSVGGYTF
cdr3_nt: TGTGCCAGCAGCTTAGCATCTTGGGCCAACTCGGTTGGGGGCTACACCTTC

v_call: TRBV6-1
d_call: NA
clone_size: many
j_call: TRBJ2-1
cdr3_aa: CASTVTRGANEQFF
cdr3_nt: TGTGCCAGCACTGTTACCAGGGGGGCAAATGAGCAGTTCTTC

v_call: TRBV20-1
d_call: NA
clone_size: many
j_call: TRBJ1-1
cdr3_aa: CSAGRHLNTEAFF
cdr3_nt: TGCAGTGCCGGGAGACATTTGAACACTGAAGCTTTCTTT

v_call: TRBV11-2
d_call: TRBD1
clone_size: few
j_call: TRBJ2-7
cdr3_aa: CASSKADPGTGFAYEQYF
cdr3_nt: TGTGCCAGCAGCAAAGCTGACCCGGGGACAGGGTTCGCCTACGAGCAGTACTTC

v_call: TRBV14
d_call: NA
clone_size: many
j_call: TRBJ2-2
cdr3_aa: CASSHYRPNTGELFF
cdr3_nt: TGTGCCAGCAGCCACTACAGACCGAACACCGGGGAGCTGTTTTTT

v_call: TRBV11-3
d_call: NA
clone_size: few
j_call: TRBJ1-6
cdr3_aa: CASSLGAILTNSPLHF
cdr3_nt: TGTGCCAGCAGCTTAGGAGCCATACTAACCAATTCACCCCTCCACTTT

v_call: TRBV12-3/TRBV12-4
d_call: TRBD2
clone_size: many
j_call: TRBJ2-5
cdr3_aa: CASSSGLAGQGETQYF
cdr3_nt: TGTGCCAGCAGCAGCGGACTAGCGGGGCAGGGAGAGACCCAGTACTTC

v_call: TRBV9
d_call: TRBD1
clone_size: NA
j_call: TRBJ1-2
cdr3_aa: CASSKTGGDRYGYTF
cdr3_nt: TGTGCCAGCAGCAAGACAGGGGGCGATCGTTATGGTTACACCTTC

v_call: TRBV29-1
d_call: NA
clone_size: many
j_call: TRBJ1-1
cdr3_aa: CSVEPVEGRAEAFF
cdr3_nt: TGCAGCGTCGAACCGGTGGAGGGGAGGGCTGAAGCTTTCTTT

v_call: TRBV3-1
d_call: NA
clone_size: many
j_call: TRBJ2-4
cdr3_aa: CASSQDRDGVAKNIQYF
cdr3_nt: TGTGCCAGCAGCCAAGATCGAGATGGGGTAGCCAAAAACATTCAGTACTTC

v_call: TRBV12-3/TRBV12-4
d_call: TRBD2
clone_size: many
j_call: TRBJ2-1
cdr3_aa: CASSGGTSGLNEQFF
cdr3_nt: TGTGCCAGCAGCGGCGGGACTAGCGGGTTGAATGAGCAGTTCTTC

v_call: TRBV30
d_call: TRBD2
clone_size: many
j_call: TRBJ2-7
cdr3_aa: CAWSGGTSGRKQYF
cdr3_nt: TGTGCCTGGAGTGGGGGGACTAGCGGGAGGAAGCAGTACTTC

v_call: TRBV5-1
d_call: TRBD2
clone_size: many
j_call: TRBJ2-1
cdr3_aa: CASTGGRRYNEQFF
cdr3_nt: TGCGCCAGCACCGGCGGGAGACGCTACAATGAGCAGTTCTTC

v_call: TRBV5-1
d_call: NA
clone_size: many
j_call: TRBJ1-1
cdr3_aa: CASSLTEGDLAFF
cdr3_nt: TGCGCCAGCAGCTTGACGGAGGGGGATTTGGCTTTCTTT

v_call: TRBV7-2
d_call: TRBD1
clone_size: many
j_call: TRBJ2-5
cdr3_aa: CASSLVTGAGETQYF
cdr3_nt: TGTGCCAGCAGCTTGGTGACAGGGGCCGGCGAGACCCAGTACTTC

v_call: TRBV4-2
d_call: NA
clone_size: many
j_call: TRBJ2-5
cdr3_aa: CASSQDLTAKETQYF
cdr3_nt: TGTGCCAGCAGCCAAGATTTGACAGCTAAAGAGACCCAGTACTTC

v_call: TRBV10-3
d_call: TRBD2
clone_size: many
j_call: TRBJ2-5
cdr3_aa: CATAGQETQYF
cdr3_nt: TGTGCCACAGCGGGACAAGAGACCCAGTACTTC

v_call: TRBV14
d_call: TRBD1
clone_size: many
j_call: TRBJ2-3
cdr3_aa: CASTNTAGQGIDTQYF
cdr3_nt: TGTGCCAGCACTAATACCGCGGGACAGGGGATCGATACGCAGTATTTT

v_call: TRBV6-1
d_call: NA
clone_size: many
j_call: TRBJ2-4
cdr3_aa: CASSEAPPAVANKNIQYF
cdr3_nt: TGTGCCAGCAGTGAGGCCCCGCCGGCGGTGGCCAACAAAAACATTCAGTACTTC

v_call: TRBV12-3/TRBV12-4
d_call: NA
clone_size: many
j_call: TRBJ2-4
cdr3_aa: CASSLFVEPLAKNIQYF
cdr3_nt: TGTGCCAGCAGTTTATTCGTGGAGCCACTAGCCAAAAACATTCAGTACTTC

v_call: TRBV28
d_call: NA
clone_size: many
j_call: TRBJ2-7
cdr3_aa: CATKGTLVYEQYF
cdr3_nt: TGTGCCACAAAGGGGACTCTGGTCTACGAGCAGTACTTC

v_call: TRBV2
d_call: NA
clone_size: medium-sized
j_call: TRBJ2-6
cdr3_aa: CASSEGSSGANVLTF
cdr3_nt: TGTGCCAGCAGTGAGGGCAGCTCTGGGGCCAACGTCCTGACTTTC

v_call: TRBV6-1
d_call: NA
clone_size: many
j_call: TRBJ1-2
cdr3_aa: CASNSRGGNYGYTF
cdr3_nt: TGTGCCAGCAACTCAAGAGGGGGAAACTATGGCTACACCTTC

v_call: TRBV30
d_call: TRBD2
clone_size: many
j_call: TRBJ2-1
cdr3_aa: CAWKLAGPSYNEQFF
cdr3_nt: TGTGCCTGGAAGCTAGCGGGACCGTCCTACAATGAGCAGTTCTTC

v_call: TRBV5-1
d_call: TRBD2
clone_size: many
j_call: TRBJ2-1
cdr3_aa: CASSLTSGTYNEQFF
cdr3_nt: TGCGCCAGCAGCTTGACTAGCGGGACCTACAATGAGCAGTTCTTC

v_call: TRBV20-1
d_call: TRBD1
clone_size: few
j_call: TRBJ1-5
cdr3_aa: CSAQGGDTGPQHF
cdr3_nt: TGCAGTGCCCAGGGGGGGGACACAGGGCCCCAGCATTTT

v_call: TRBV12-3/TRBV12-4
d_call: NA
clone_size: many
j_call: TRBJ2-1
cdr3_aa: CASSPRSKSSYNEQFF
cdr3_nt: TGTGCCAGCAGCCCTCGGTCGAAGAGCTCCTACAATGAGCAGTTCTTC

v_call: TRBV7-2
d_call: TRBD1
clone_size: many
j_call: TRBJ1-6
cdr3_aa: CASSLLQGRGNSPLHF
cdr3_nt: TGTGCCAGCAGCTTATTACAGGGGCGCGGGAATTCACCCCTCCACTTT

v_call: TRBV12-3/TRBV12-4
d_call: NA
clone_size: many
j_call: TRBJ2-5
cdr3_aa: CASSLFGGSKETQYF
cdr3_nt: TGTGCCAGCAGTTTATTCGGCGGGTCAAAAGAGACCCAGTACTTC

v_call: TRBV20-1
d_call: TRBD2
clone_size: many
j_call: TRBJ2-5
cdr3_aa: CSAQREARETQYF
cdr3_nt: TGCAGTGCTCAGCGGGAGGCCCGAGAGACCCAGTACTTC

v_call: TRBV6-2/TRBV6-3
d_call: TRBD2
clone_size: many
j_call: TRBJ2-1
cdr3_aa: CASSYTGLAGDTYNEQFF
cdr3_nt: TGTGCCAGCAGTTACACCGGACTAGCGGGAGACACCTACAATGAGCAGTTCTTC

v_call: TRBV12-5
d_call: NA
clone_size: many
j_call: TRBJ2-5
cdr3_aa: CASGLEAGRQETQYF
cdr3_nt: TGTGCTAGTGGTTTGGAGGCAGGGCGTCAAGAGACCCAGTACTTC

v_call: TRBV3-1
d_call: NA
clone_size: many
j_call: TRBJ2-3
cdr3_aa: CASSLPGGDTQYF
cdr3_nt: TGTGCCAGCAGCCTCCCCGGCGGGGATACGCAGTATTTT

v_call: TRBV7-3
d_call: TRBD1
clone_size: many
j_call: TRBJ2-2
cdr3_aa: CASSFDRARGTGELFF
cdr3_nt: TGTGCCAGCAGCTTCGACAGGGCAAGAGGCACCGGGGAGCTGTTTTTT

v_call: TRBV29-1
d_call: TRBD1
clone_size: many
j_call: TRBJ1-2
cdr3_aa: CSVGDRAHYGYTF
cdr3_nt: TGCAGCGTTGGAGACAGGGCACACTATGGCTACACCTTC

v_call: TRBV20-1
d_call: NA
clone_size: NA
j_call: TRBJ1-1
cdr3_aa: CSASSAGRGTEAFF
cdr3_nt: TGCAGTGCTAGTTCGGCAGGCCGCGGCACTGAAGCTTTCTTT

v_call: TRBV6-5
d_call: NA
clone_size: many
j_call: TRBJ1-1
cdr3_aa: CASSSMEAEAFF
cdr3_nt: TGTGCCAGCAGTTCGATGGAAGCTGAAGCTTTCTTT

v_call: TRBV24-1
d_call: TRBD1
clone_size: many
j_call: TRBJ2-2
cdr3_aa: CATSGEPGQGDTGELFF
cdr3_nt: TGTGCCACCAGCGGGGAACCGGGACAGGGAGACACCGGGGAGCTGTTTTTT

v_call: TRBV5-1
d_call: NA
clone_size: few
j_call: TRBJ1-1
cdr3_aa: CASSLASVDTEAFF
cdr3_nt: TGCGCCAGCAGCTTGGCGTCGGTGGACACTGAAGCTTTCTTT

v_call: TRBV6-2/TRBV6-3
d_call: NA
clone_size: few
j_call: TRBJ2-2
cdr3_aa: CASSPGGQIAGELFF
cdr3_nt: TGTGCCAGCAGCCCCGGAGGTCAGATCGCCGGGGAGCTGTTTTTT

v_call: TRBV9
d_call: TRBD2
clone_size: many
j_call: TRBJ2-1
cdr3_aa: CASSTLSGSSYNEQFF
cdr3_nt: TGTGCCAGCAGCACCCTGAGCGGGAGCTCCTACAATGAGCAGTTCTTC

v_call: TRBV7-9
d_call: NA
clone_size: many
j_call: TRBJ1-1
cdr3_aa: CASSPLWGTEAFF
cdr3_nt: TGTGCCAGCAGCCCGTTATGGGGGACTGAAGCTTTCTTT